Listed below are T cell receptor beta chains from one sample, sequenced in a study of shared clonotypes between healthy human individuals. Profiled with immunoSEQ multiplex PCR; TCRdb holds only in-frame clones, not every one. Among more than 500,000 clones listed, roughly 96% were seen once. Material for sequencing was naive CD8+ T cells sorted from blood. The receptors stem from a woman in her 30s in good health. Each CDR3 is given with its conserved first and last residue. D genes are given only for firm matches. Rows may omit the clone size; those that give it use once, few, many or a size class.

V gene	clone size	J gene	D gene	CDR3 protein	CDR3 DNA
TRBV28	NA	TRBJ2-5	TRBD1	CASSLPWDSGTQYF	TGTGCCAGCAGTTTGCCCTGGGACAGCGGGACCCAGTACTTC
TRBV7-6	NA	TRBJ2-1	TRBD2	CASRRLARSSYNEQFF	TGTGCCAGCAGGAGACTAGCTAGGAGCTCCTACAATGAGCAGTTCTTC
TRBV4-1	NA	TRBJ2-7	NA	CASSQDQGTSPSYEQYF	TGCGCCAGCAGCCAAGATCAGGGGACTTCCCCCTCCTACGAGCAGTACTTC
TRBV4-1	NA	TRBJ1-2	NA	CASSQEGYGYTF	TGCGCCAGCAGCCAAGAGGGCTATGGCTACACCTTC
TRBV6-1	NA	TRBJ2-7	TRBD2	CASSEPTSGTPHPYEQYF	TGTGCCAGCAGTGAACCCACTAGCGGGACGCCCCACCCCTACGAGCAGTACTTC
TRBV30	NA	TRBJ1-4	TRBD1	CAWRDDRVAGKLFF	TGTGCCTGGAGAGATGACAGGGTGGCCGGGAAACTGTTTTTT
TRBV2	NA	TRBJ2-1	TRBD2	CASSVFPRTSGYNEQFF	TGTGCCAGCAGTGTTTTCCCCCGGACTAGCGGTTACAATGAGCAGTTCTTC
TRBV28	NA	TRBJ2-6	NA	CASSSPTPWGSGANVLTF	TGTGCCAGCAGTTCCCCGACCCCGTGGGGGTCTGGGGCCAACGTCCTGACTTTC
TRBV14	NA	TRBJ2-2	NA	CASSQGVNTGELFF	TGTGCCAGCAGCCAGGGGGTTAACACCGGGGAGCTGTTTTTT
TRBV10-3	once	TRBJ2-7	NA	CAISEAQILPEQYF	TGTGCCATCAGTGAGGCTCAGATCCTCCCCGAGCAGTACTTC
TRBV6-8	NA	TRBJ2-7	NA	CASSREPPSYEQYF	TGTGCCAGCAGTAGGGAACCACCCTCCTACGAGCAGTACTTC
TRBV14	NA	TRBJ2-1	TRBD2	CASSQETSGWGPLEQFF	TGTGCCAGCAGCCAAGAAACTAGCGGGTGGGGCCCCCTTGAGCAGTTCTTC
TRBV30	NA	TRBJ2-7	TRBD2	CAWINRDYSYEQYF	TGTGCCTGGATCAATAGGGACTACTCCTACGAGCAGTACTTC
TRBV14	NA	TRBJ1-6	NA	CASSQAFGGGGALHF	TGTGCCAGCAGCCAGGCCTTTGGGGGCGGAGGGGCCCTCCACTTT
TRBV10-1	few	TRBJ2-7	NA	CASSDSTVRDEQYF	TGCGCCAGCAGTGATTCAACGGTTCGGGACGAGCAGTACTTC
TRBV9	NA	TRBJ1-4	NA	CASSVRAATEKLFF	TGTGCCAGCAGCGTGCGGGCGGCGACTGAAAAACTGTTTTTT
TRBV7-2	NA	TRBJ2-7	NA	CASSLKSPYEQYF	TGTGCCAGCAGCTTAAAGAGCCCCTACGAGCAGTACTTC
TRBV6-6	NA	TRBJ2-7	NA	CASSYSIGGAGYEQYF	TGTGCCAGCAGTTACTCGATAGGGGGAGCCGGATACGAGCAGTACTTC
TRBV5-6	few	TRBJ1-2	NA	CASSEGRVDTF	TGTGCCAGCAGCGAAGGTCGGGTAGACACCTTC
TRBV19	NA	TRBJ2-7	TRBD2	CASSPLAAGGEYEQYF	TGTGCCAGTAGTCCCCTCGCAGCGGGGGGAGAGTACGAGCAGTACTTC
TRBV13	NA	TRBJ2-5	TRBD2	CASSPTGLAGQETQYF	TGTGCCAGCAGCCCTACAGGACTAGCGGGCCAAGAGACCCAGTACTTC
TRBV29-1	NA	TRBJ2-3	TRBD2	CSVGALAGLALGEKDTQYF	TGCAGCGTTGGGGCACTAGCGGGCCTAGCGCTTGGGGAAAAGGATACGCAGTATTTT
TRBV27	NA	TRBJ2-1	TRBD2	CASNHGLAGGDEQFF	TGTGCCAGCAACCACGGACTAGCGGGAGGGGATGAGCAGTTCTTC
TRBV10-3	once	TRBJ2-5	TRBD2	CATLGLAGGGTQYF	TGTGCCACCCTGGGACTAGCGGGAGGCGGGACCCAGTACTTC
TRBV28	NA	TRBJ2-7	NA	CASSPTSQRSSRPARVWEQYF	TGTGCCAGCAGCCCAACATCTCAGAGATCCTCACGTCCTGCACGGGTTTGGGAGCAGTACTTC
TRBV19	NA	TRBJ2-7	NA	CASSMFAGSYEQYF	TGTGCCAGTAGTATGTTCGCAGGTTCCTACGAGCAGTACTTC
TRBV11-2	NA	TRBJ1-2	TRBD1	CASSTTDRGGGYTF	TGTGCCAGCAGCACCACAGACAGGGGGGGAGGCTACACCTTC
TRBV27	NA	TRBJ2-7	TRBD2	CASSPGTSGYEQYF	TGTGCCAGCAGTCCCGGGACTAGCGGTTACGAGCAGTACTTC
TRBV9	once	TRBJ2-7	NA	CASSPRGEGAYEQYF	TGTGCCAGCAGCCCGAGAGGGGAGGGGGCCTACGAGCAGTACTTC
TRBV7-9	once	TRBJ2-7	NA	CASSQARAPTYEQYF	TGTGCCAGCAGCCAGGCCAGAGCGCCGACCTACGAGCAGTACTTC
TRBV7-9	NA	TRBJ2-7	NA	CASSWRVYEQYF	TGTGCCAGCAGCTGGCGGGTCTACGAGCAGTACTTC
TRBV5-6	NA	TRBJ2-1	TRBD2	CASSVAGGYNEQFF	TGTGCCAGCAGCGTAGCGGGGGGGTACAATGAGCAGTTCTTC
TRBV4-1	NA	TRBJ1-4	NA	CASSQDRRSAEKLFF	TGCGCCAGCAGCCAAGATCGCCGGTCCGCAGAAAAACTGTTTTTT
TRBV14	NA	TRBJ2-7	TRBD1	CASSLYRGQGYEQYF	TGTGCCAGCAGCCTGTACAGGGGTCAAGGCTACGAGCAGTACTTC
TRBV7-9	NA	TRBJ1-5	NA	CASSLAEAGEAGQPQHF	TGTGCCAGCAGCTTAGCGGAGGCAGGGGAAGCAGGACAGCCCCAGCATTTT